Detailed here is one TCR beta chain. What antigen it recognizes has not been identified. Nothing much larger sits one base from this clone, and base qualities are not available. The data derive from a study of T cells in Graves' hyperthyroidism and ophthalmopathy (dated by TCRdb to between 2018 and 2021). For context, the study as a whole: Peripheral blood samples were taken at the time of initial diagnosis, prior to any treatment. After blood sampling, hyperthyroidism patients were treated with methimazole at a starting dose of 30 mg daily, and ophthalmopathy patients were treated with high-dose intravenous methylprednisolone. The paper describes TCR Vbeta CDR3 sequencing of 140 or so peripheral blood samples, made up of 43 ophthalmopathy patients, approximately 73 hyperthyroidism patients and around 17 progressor patients. The 100 discovery patients were randomly split 7:3 into training and test sets. An independent validation cohort of around 20 hyperthyroidism patients and about 15 patients who later progressed to ophthalmopathy tested prospective prediction of ophthalmopathy. To identify distinguishing TCR V-J signatures, a discovery cohort of some 100 patients was used, comprising approximately 40 with Graves' ophthalmopathy and approximately 58 with stable Graves' hyperthyroidism. The study also compared thyroid tissue and blood T-cell repertoires from several Graves' hyperthyroidism patients. Broader findings and caveats from the paper: Most expanded thyroid clonotypes (frequency above 0.001) were also found in blood, which suggests that blood repertoires may mirror thyroid immune responses. Sample size was not statistically predetermined, and investigators were not blinded to group allocation. Ophthalmopathy was separated from stable hyperthyroidism by a 13 V-J signature model, with 85% to 90% sensitivity and approximately 81% specificity obtained in cross-validation and 80%/75% obtained in testing. In validation, the model predicted progression to ophthalmopathy a median of about 6.8 months before onset, with about 71% sensitivity and around 76% specificity.

CDR1 and CDR2 were assigned from the germline V gene (reference sequence) as LNHNV and YYDKDF. Measured from the cysteine to the phenylalanine, the CDR3 is 18 residues long. Only the CDR3 DNA is retained, 54 bases long and in frame from the first base. Deletion took 0 bases off V and 0 bases off J, with a span of 18 bases between the germline ends. Graves' hyperthyroidism was defined as stable when no progression to ophthalmopathy occurred over 18 months of follow-up. Hyperthyroidism patients were newly diagnosed, had a disease duration of under 2 months, and were aged 18 to 65 years. Patients with uncontrolled infections, other autoimmune diseases, pregnancy or lactation were excluded. Diagnoses were based on clinical symptoms, serum thyroxine and TRAb, thyroid ultrasound and orbital computed tomography. PBMCs were separated from roughly 10 ml of fresh peripheral blood using Ficoll-Paque density gradient centrifugation. Total RNA was extracted using Trizol reagent, and RNA quality was assessed on an Agilent 2100 Bioanalyzer.

TCR beta CDR3 regions were amplified from RNA transcripts. For the first round of RT-PCR on the TCR CDR3, the HTBI primer set was used together with the Qiagen OneStep RT-PCR kit. Libraries were constructed in a second round of multiplex PCR, after which size selection and purification were performed. Sequencing of the libraries was done on an Illumina HiSeq2000 using paired-end 100 bp reads. As for the authors' bioinformatics: SOAPnuke was used to process the raw data, with reads discarded if the reads contained adapters or uncalled bases, had a mean Phred below 15, or lacked an exact constant-primer or identifier match. High-quality paired reads were merged with COPE v1.2.5, and unique nucleotide sequences were defined as clonotypes. Clonotypes were aligned to IMGT TRBV, TRBD and TRBJ reference segments using MiTCR v1.1. The analysis included only V-J combinations with a frequency above 0.0001, which together covered 99.2% of the repertoires. The TCS score was defined as F50 (clonal expansion) divided by E x V (chaos), with BLOSUM62-based TCRdist calculated between CDR3 peptides within each V-J. Welch's t-statistics and random forest reduced roughly 500 V-J features to roughly 13, which were used in a naive Bayes classifier (R e1071). TCRdb took the public reads, trimmed them with fastp at Q25, ran MiXCR for clone calling and kept in-frame beta chains. Every distinct CDR3 protein forms one entry, paired with its most common genes and DNA. It is TCRdb's table, rather than the study itself, that gives the V and J calls and clone size. This sample holds roughly 93,000 distinct CDR3 sequences; under 65% were observed only once. In total, the top ten clones hold 27% of the sample.

The V gene is TRBV15 and the J gene is TRBJ2-7; the best D guess is TRBD2, with 6 bases matching. The receptor comes from a middle-aged woman with Graves' hyperthyroidism. The material sequenced was blood. The CDR3 protein sequence reads: CATSRDRGSGLSSYEQYF. The DNA is TGTGCCACCAGCAGAGATCGAGGTAGCGGCTTGAGCTCCTACGAGCAGTACTTC.